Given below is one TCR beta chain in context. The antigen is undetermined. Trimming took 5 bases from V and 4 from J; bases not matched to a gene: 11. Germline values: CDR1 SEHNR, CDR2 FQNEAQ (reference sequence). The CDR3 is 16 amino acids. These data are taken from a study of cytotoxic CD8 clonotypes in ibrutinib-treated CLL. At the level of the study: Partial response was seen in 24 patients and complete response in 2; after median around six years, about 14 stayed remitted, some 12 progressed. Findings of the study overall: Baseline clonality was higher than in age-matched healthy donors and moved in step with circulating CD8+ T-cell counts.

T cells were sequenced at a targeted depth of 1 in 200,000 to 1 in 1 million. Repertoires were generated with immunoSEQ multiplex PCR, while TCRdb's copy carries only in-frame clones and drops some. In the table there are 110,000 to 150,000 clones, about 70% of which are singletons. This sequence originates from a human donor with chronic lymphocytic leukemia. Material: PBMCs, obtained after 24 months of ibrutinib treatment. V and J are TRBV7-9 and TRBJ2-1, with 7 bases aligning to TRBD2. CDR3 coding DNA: TGTGCCAGCAGCCACGTCGGGGGGTCAATTTACAATGAGCAGTTCTTC. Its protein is CASSHVGGSIYNEQFF.